The 16 T cell receptor beta chains below all came from one sample that was sequenced in a study of blood T cell repertoires in COVID-19. Clones were read by immunoSEQ multiplex PCR, and TCRdb kept only the in-frame ones, dropping some. The profile shows about 200,000 clones, about 89% of them singletons. Sequences were obtained from PBMCs or T cells enriched from blood (not recorded which). These receptors were taken from a woman aged 18-29 years who had recovered from COVID-19.

This chain joins TRBV10-2 and TRBJ1-1; D remains unclear. The V gene's germline CDR1 is WSHSY and CDR2 SAAADI. V lost 2 bases to trimming and J lost 6 bases, with 19 bases between them. The CDR3 covers 16 residues. The CDR3 reads CASSEGLSGYPPEAFF. For the CDR3, the DNA is TGCGCCAGCAGTGAGGGACTTTCGGGGTACCCACCTGAAGCTTTCTTT.

J is TRBJ2-7 and V is TRBV6-4, with D possibly matching TRBD2 (6 bases). This CDR3 contains 13 residues. Germline CDR1 is MRHNA and CDR2 is SNTAGT. The V gene lost 3 bases and the J gene lost 7 bases, with 13 bases spanning the gap. CDR3 residues: CASSETVAGEQYF. The CDR3 DNA follows: TGTGCCAGCAGTGAAACGGTCGCGGGGGAGCAGTACTTC.

The genes are TRBV6-6 and TRBJ2-5, with 7 bases aligning to TRBD2. The ends lost 4 bases at V and 1 base at J; junction bases unmatched: 9. Germline V CDR1 and CDR2: MNHNY, SVGAGI (reference sequence). There are 16 residues in the CDR3. Here the CDR3 reads CASSLTLAGIQETQYF. CDR3 sequence (DNA): TGTGCCAGCAGTTTAACTTTAGCGGGTATCCAAGAGACCCAGTACTTC.

V and J are TRBV28 and TRBJ1-4; no clear D gene. V was pared by 3 bases and J by 0 bases, with 8 bases between. In germline, CDR1 is MDHEN, CDR2 SYDVKM. The CDR3 loop spans 15 amino acids. CDR3 coding DNA: TGTGCCAGCAGTTTGGGCAGACCAACTAATGAAAAACTGTTTTTT. Protein product: CASSLGRPTNEKLFF.

The V and J genes are TRBV28 and TRBJ2-7; 8 nucleotides match TRBD2. Germline-derived CDR1 and CDR2 are MDHEN and SYDVKM. This CDR3 is 14 amino acids long. V was pared by 7 bases and J by 1 base, with 6 bases of the junction left unmatched. In DNA form, the CDR3 reads TGTGCCAGCACCGAAAGCGGGGGATCCTACGAGCAGTACTTC. Its protein is CASTESGGSYEQYF.

This clone was observed once. The chain employs TRBV4-1 and TRBJ2-3, with D possibly being TRBD2 (5 bases). V was shortened by 1 base and J by 7 bases, with 15 bases between the two germline ends. The CDR3 is made up of 15 amino acids. CDR1 is MGHRA, CDR2 YSYEKL, per germline. CDR3 region: CASSQGGGGFNTQYF. CDR3 DNA sequence: TGCGCCAGCAGCCAAGGCGGAGGTGGATTCAATACGCAGTATTTT.

This chain's CDR3 is CASSTGFPRYEQYF. The CDR3 region has the DNA TGTGCCAGCAGCACAGGTTTCCCCCGATACGAGCAGTACTTC. The chain combines TRBV11-3 with TRBJ2-7; TRBD1 might be the D (5 bases). V lost 5 bases and J 4 bases, leaving 15 bases between the germline ends. Germline CDR1 is SGHNT and CDR2 is YENEEA. CDR3 length: 14 residues.

The rearrangement links TRBV5-6 to TRBJ1-2; 7 nucleotides match TRBD1. Germline V gene sequence: CDR1 SGHDT, CDR2 YYEEEE. J was trimmed by 4 bases and V by 4 bases; bases with no gene match: 10. The CDR3 has 15 amino acids. The CDR3 here is CASSRSDRRAYGYTF. DNA for the CDR3: TGTGCCAGCAGCCGTTCGGACAGGAGGGCCTATGGCTACACCTTC.

V gene TRBV28 combines with J gene TRBJ1-2, with 7 nucleotides matching TRBD1. Germline V gene lookup returns CDR1 MDHEN and CDR2 SYDVKM. V gave up 6 bases and J gave up 7 bases; unmatched junction bases: 14. The CDR3 runs to 15 residues. CDR3 sequence (DNA): TGTGCCAGCAGATCTAGGCTGGACAGGACGGGTGGCTACACCTTC. This gives the protein CASRSRLDRTGGYTF.

The chain carries TRBV11-2 and TRBJ2-5, with 11 bases that match TRBD2. CDR1 is SGHAT, CDR2 FQNNGV, per germline. With V trimmed by 1 base and J by 2 bases, 6 bases remained unmatched. The CDR3 is 17 residues long. The CDR3 sequence is CASSLALAGGEQETQYF. The CDR3, as DNA: TGTGCCAGCAGCTTAGCCCTAGCGGGGGGAGAGCAAGAGACCCAGTACTTC.

This clone showed up just once. The chain has TRBV30 and TRBJ1-2; 8 bases fit TRBD1. Per the germline V gene, CDR1 is GTSNPN and CDR2 is SVGIG (reference sequence). This CDR3 has 14 amino acids. After removal of 2 bases from V and 2 bases from J, the junction contained 4 bases not matched to a gene. The CDR3 loop reads CAWSIRTGNYGYTF. Here the CDR3 DNA reads TGTGCCTGGAGTATCCGGACAGGGAACTATGGCTACACCTTC. Drawing the rest from reference TRBV30 and TRBJ1-2, the complete variable domain is SQTIHQWPATLVQPVGSPLSLECTVEGTSNPNLYWYRQAAGRGLQLLFYSVGIGQISSEVPQNLSASRPQDRQFILSSKKLLLSDSGFYLCAWSIRTGNYGYTFGSGTRLTVV.

The CDR3 DNA reads as TGTGCCAGCAGCTTCGCGGGAGAAGAGACCCAGTACTTC. Translating gives CASSFAGEETQYF. The chain recombines TRBV7-2 with TRBJ2-5, with 7 bases that match TRBD2. The J segment lost 3 bases and the V segment lost 3 bases, leaving 1 base of the junction unmatched. Germline V gene data show CDR1 as SGHTA and CDR2 as FQGNSA. The CDR3 has 13 amino acids.

This sequence joins TRBV4-1 and TRBJ2-7; D may be TRBD1 (6 bases). The V gene lost 1 base and the J gene lost 3 bases, with 13 bases spanning the gap. CDR1 is MGHRA and CDR2 is YSYEKL in the germline V gene. This CDR3 contains 15 residues. As DNA, the CDR3 is TGCGCCAGCAGCCAAGGAATGGGACACCTCTACGAGCAGTACTTC. This sequence encodes CASSQGMGHLYEQYF.

The rearrangement uses TRBV5-6 and TRBJ2-2; a possible D gene is TRBD1 (6 bases). The CDR3 is 16 amino acids. Germline V gives CDR1 SGHDT, CDR2 YYEEEE. V dropped 2 bases and J dropped 3 bases, with 14 bases sitting between them. As DNA, the CDR3 is TGTGCCAGCAGCTTTCCCGGGACAAGCTACACCGGGGAGCTGTTTTTT. This encodes CASSFPGTSYTGELFF.

This sequence joins TRBV5-4 and TRBJ1-4, with 7 bases aligning to TRBD1. Unmatched junction bases numbered 7, after V lost 1 base and J lost 7 bases. Germline V CDR1 and CDR2: SGHNT, YYREEE (reference sequence). CDR3 length: 15 residues. The chain's CDR3 is CASSLFNQGGEKLFF. DNA for the CDR3: TGTGCCAGCAGCTTGTTTAATCAGGGGGGTGAAAAACTGTTTTTT.

The V call is TRBV5-1, the J call TRBJ2-6, with D unresolved. In germline, CDR1 is SGHRS, CDR2 YFSETQ. This CDR3 has 16 amino acids. V lost 1 base and J 0 bases, leaving 8 bases between the germline ends. CDR3 region: CASSLRSGSGANVLTF. The DNA for the CDR3 is TGCGCCAGCAGCTTGCGGTCTGGCTCTGGGGCCAACGTCCTGACTTTC.